The following is a TCR beta chain sequence with its context. This clone was seen more than once but under ten times. Its antigen target is currently unknown. No much larger clone is present one base from it, and per-base qualities are unavailable. V lost 3 bases and J lost 4 bases, and the count of bases not matched to a germline gene is 10. Inclusive of the bounding cysteine and phenylalanine, the CDR3 is 17 residues long. Just CDR3 DNA is preserved here, 51 bases in frame from base 1. The CDR1 and CDR2 encoded by the germline V gene are KGHSH and LQKENI. The cohort comprised fewer than 750 healthy bone marrow donors. At the time of sampling, every cohort member was nominally healthy, though immune exposures that went unrecorded were likely present. The donor tested CMV seropositive, placing the donor among the 289 seropositive members of the cohort. Every donor gave a peripheral blood sample, and the peripheral blood mononuclear cells from that sample were used for TCR beta sequencing. The Qiagen DNeasy Blood Extraction Kit was used to extract genomic DNA from the blood cell samples.

Library creation used the immunoSEQ multiplex PCR assay. A mixture of 60 forward primers for TCR Vbeta segments and 13 reverse primers for TCR Jbeta segments was used in the multiplex PCR. A multiplex PCR assay on genomic DNA amplified the CDR3 region of rearranged TCR beta genes. Amplified TCR beta libraries were sequenced as 87-base-pair reads on the Illumina HiSeq System. On the study's bioinformatics: Across the roughly 600 repertoires, a later analysis counted tens of millions of unique TCR beta chains, 9.5 million to 13 million of which were shared by at least two donors. Raw reads were error-corrected and collapsed into unique sequences by a nearest-neighbor algorithm in which closely related sequences were merged to remove PCR and sequencing errors. Alignment of CDR3 sequences to IMGT reference sequences was used to assign V, D and J gene segments. For a sequence to be retained, a match of at least six nucleotides was required to both a V gene segment and a J gene segment. A rearrangement was called productive if the CDR3 had no stop codons and remained in frame with V and J, and every other rearrangement was called non-productive. Following IMGT convention, CDR3 was defined as the stretch from the second conserved V-encoded cysteine to the conserved J-encoded phenylalanine. In an earlier analysis of around 600 of the donors, sequences lacking an unambiguous match to a single V gene segment were excluded. In an earlier analysis of 587 of the donors, V segments were called functional above 56.7% productive rearrangements and were called segregating when the between-donor standard deviation exceeded 5%. A statistical classification framework was built for diagnosing cytomegalovirus status from the catalog of TCR beta chain sequences. In a later analysis, V and J genes were assigned by comparing TCR nucleotide sequences against IMGT/GENE-DB human TR gene sequences. In a later analysis, CDR3 sequences and most-parsimonious VDJ recombination scenarios were assigned using the TCRdist pipeline. In a later analysis, each TCR beta chain was defined by its CDR3 amino acid sequence together with its V-gene family, and reads lacking a unique V-gene family were excluded. In a later analysis, approximately 640 highly shared, low-generation-probability nucleotide sequences were removed to address suspected cross-contamination and a sequencing artifact. In a later analysis, a clonal expansion index was calculated for each public chain from normalized within-repertoire ranks of inferred template counts. A later analysis computed generation probabilities with a VDJ recombination model fitted to out-of-frame rearrangements, and checked the results against IGoR. A later analysis scored TCR-TCR, TCR-HLA and TCR-CMV co-occurrence with hypergeometric tests, applying a repertoire-size bias correction to TCR pairs. A later analysis estimated false discovery rates by permuting HLA or CMV assignments 20 times. In a later analysis, co-occurring TCRs were grouped using DBSCAN, and TCRdist sequence similarity was added for clustering within HLA-allele-positive subsets. Repertoires with fewer than 30,000 or more than 120,000 public chains, plus five repertoires with anomalous nucleotide sharing, were excluded from co-occurrence clustering. Imported from immuneACCESS, the table was reduced by TCRdb to in-frame sequences with V and J called. These copies leave out some clones; in studies compared against another copy, an unresolved V gene accounts for under half, and the cause of the remainder is not known. V, J and clone size are those of that table, while D and trimming were read from the DNA. The sample table shows some 120,000 clones, and roughly two thirds are seen once. Clones ranked in the top ten supply roughly 1.6% of the sample.

This sample stems from a study of cytomegalovirus exposure and HLA in healthy donors (dated by TCRdb to about 2017). For the study in its entirety: An earlier analysis of 587 of the donors reported approximately 300 Gb of sequence data and some 110 million unique TCR beta sequences obtained from about 170 million T cells. About 330 gigabases of sequencing data and approximately 92 million unique TCR sequences made up an early release that covered about 640 HLA-typed donors. The genetic ancestry cluster associated with self-reported Caucasian donors included approximately 85% of the roughly 400 genotyped donors. The aim of the study was to test whether cataloging public T cell receptors could identify signatures of past pathogen exposure. The T cell repertoires of around 730 subjects were profiled by immunosequencing and related to cytomegalovirus serostatus. Along with the approximately 670-subject first cohort, a separate validation cohort of over 90 different subjects was used. The study combined high-throughput TCR immunosequencing, statistical association of individual TCRs with disease status, and machine learning to predict cytomegalovirus infection status. To study patterns of TCR occurrence, a later analysis re-analyzed previously published TCR beta repertoires from hundreds of donors and added high-resolution HLA genotyping. Rather than using new phenotypic data, the later analysis identified candidate immune exposures from TCR beta sequences and from how often those sequences occurred across donors. To decide whether each TCR beta V gene segment behaved as functional or pseudogenic, an earlier analysis of nearly 600 of the donors relied on high-throughput TCR beta sequencing. Donor age, sex, ethnicity and CMV serostatus were compiled together with the repertoire data. Genome-wide SNP genotypes for about 55% of the roughly 670 donors were used in a later genetic analysis, which treated that subset as a discovery cohort. All discovery cohort repertoires had been generated on a single sequencing platform. Both class I and class II loci were covered by HLA typing, at four-digit resolution. Typing coverage varied by locus: about 629-630 donors for A, B, C, DRB1 and DQB1; approximately 560 for DQA1; about 590 for DPA1; 450 to 480 for DPB1. Four to six DR-DQ haplotypes were handled as single units for association and clustering, since linkage in the cohort was strong. Across around 400 genotyped donors of the cohort, an average of about 240,000 unique TCR beta nucleotide sequences per donor were sequenced, and approximately 17% of those sequences were non-productive. Paper-wide results and their limitations: Because the 87-base-pair reads could not distinguish some IMGT-functional V segments, including TRBV6-2 and TRBV6-3, those segments were excluded. In a later analysis, TCR association rates were found to vary across HLA loci, with the most associated TCRs seen for DRB1 alleles and the fewest for HLA-C alleles. Cytomegalovirus status was reported to be diagnosed by the classifier with high specificity and sensitivity in both the original and validation cohorts. A later analysis found that HLA-associated TCR beta chains were more clonally expanded and had lower generation probabilities than equally common non-associated chains. A later analysis reported that several top co-occurrence clusters appeared linked to parvovirus B19, influenza, CMV and Epstein-Barr virus. At a false discovery rate of 0.05, a later analysis linked fewer than 20,000 TCR beta sequences to specific HLA alleles. The study gave a list of some 150 TCR beta chains associated with cytomegalovirus. Three of the identified cytomegalovirus-associated TCR beta chains were confirmed in vitro to be specific for cytomegalovirus antigens. In a later genetic analysis, fewer N-insertions in productive TCRs were reported among donors in an Asian-associated ancestry cluster than the roughly 700-donor mean. Because some donors lacked HLA typing at each locus, the association tests relied only on the typed subset. A further reported finding was that TCR beta sequences accurately predicted the HLA-A and HLA-B alleles for most subjects in the first cohort. For the cohort, immune exposure information was limited to CMV serostatus. Most TCR sequences were observed very rarely across donors, whereas some public TCRs were present in many individuals. An association between a missense DCLRE1C variant and V-gene and J-gene trimming of TCR beta chains was found in a later genetic analysis and replicated in an independent cohort. Linkage disequilibrium might explain the correlated functional status among segregating V segments, but an unknown experimental factor could not be excluded. In a later analysis, most CMV-associated TCR beta chains were found to appear HLA-restricted, with HLA associations seemingly driven largely by CMV exposure. According to the authors, the approach could potentially be generalized to other disease states and immunological phenotypes. The sequencing pipeline was judged likely to have produced a cluster of highly shared sequence variants as a technical artifact. Sequencing depth was assumed to be roughly uniform across donors in the presence/absence analyses, though that assumption may not hold. When HLA alleles, especially DR and DQ, strongly co-occurred, TCR associations were difficult to assign to individual alleles. In this cohort, only TCR beta chains were sequenced, and detectable features were limited by the absence of alpha or paired-chain data. Broadly in line with IMGT annotations, most TCR beta V segments showed up in productive rearrangements about 90% or about 30% of the time in an earlier analysis of 587 of the donors. About 15 rarely observed V segments, including chromosome 9 orphons, were excluded from the earlier analysis of several hundred of the donors because counts were too low.

This receptor was identified in a young man in good health and CMV-seropositive. Sequenced: PBMCs. The chain employs TRBV18 and TRBJ2-3; TRBD2 lines up with 10 middle nucleotides. Here is the DNA: TGTGCCAGCTCACCTATACAAGCGGGAGGGCCCGCAGATACGCAGTATTTT. This is translated as CASSPIQAGGPADTQYF.